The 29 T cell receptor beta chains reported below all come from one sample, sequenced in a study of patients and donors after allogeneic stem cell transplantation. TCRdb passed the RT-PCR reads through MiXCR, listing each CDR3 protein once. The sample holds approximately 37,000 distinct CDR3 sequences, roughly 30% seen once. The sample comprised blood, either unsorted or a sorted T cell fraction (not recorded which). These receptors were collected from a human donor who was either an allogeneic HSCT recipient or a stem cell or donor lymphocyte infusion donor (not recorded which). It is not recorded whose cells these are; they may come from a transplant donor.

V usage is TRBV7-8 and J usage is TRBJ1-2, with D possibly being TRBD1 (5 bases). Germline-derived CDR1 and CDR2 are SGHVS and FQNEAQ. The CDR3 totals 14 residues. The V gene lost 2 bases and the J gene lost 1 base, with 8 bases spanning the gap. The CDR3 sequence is CASSLQGFNYGYTF. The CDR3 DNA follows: TGTGCCAGCAGCTTACAGGGTTTTAACTATGGCTACACCTTC. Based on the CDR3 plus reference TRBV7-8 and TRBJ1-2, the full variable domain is GAGVSQSPRYKVAKRGQDVALRCDPISGHVSLFWYQQALGQGPEFLTYFQNEAQLDKSGLPSDRFFAERPEGSVSTLKIQRTQQEDSAVYLCASSLQGFNYGYTFGSGTRLTVV.

The CDR3 region has the DNA TGTGCCAGCAGCAAGATTGGGCCAGTTACCGGGGAGCTGTTTTTT. It is translated as CASSKIGPVTGELFF. The chain couples TRBV12-3 or TRBV12-4 to TRBJ2-2; D is uncertain. Trimming took off 6 bases at V and 5 bases at J, with 16 bases between the two ends. The CDR3 is 15 residues long.

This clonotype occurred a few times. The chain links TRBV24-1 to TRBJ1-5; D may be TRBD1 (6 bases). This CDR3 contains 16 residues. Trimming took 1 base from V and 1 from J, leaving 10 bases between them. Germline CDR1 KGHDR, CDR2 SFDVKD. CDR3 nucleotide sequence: TGTGCCACCAGTGATTTACAGGGTCGAAGCAATCAGCCCCAGCATTTT. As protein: CATSDLQGRSNQPQHF.

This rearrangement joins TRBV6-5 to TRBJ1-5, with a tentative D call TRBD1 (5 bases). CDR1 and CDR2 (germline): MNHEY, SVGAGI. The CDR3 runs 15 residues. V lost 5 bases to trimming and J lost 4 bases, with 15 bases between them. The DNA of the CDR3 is TGTGCCAGCAGTACTCGGGGAGGGGCGAATCAGCCCCAGCATTTT. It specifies CASSTRGGANQPQHF.

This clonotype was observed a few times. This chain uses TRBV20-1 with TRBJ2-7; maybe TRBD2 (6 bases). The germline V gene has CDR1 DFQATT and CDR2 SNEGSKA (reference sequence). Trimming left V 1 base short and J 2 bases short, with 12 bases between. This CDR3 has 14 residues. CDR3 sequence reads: CSARAGSGTYEQYF. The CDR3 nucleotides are TGCAGTGCTAGAGCCGGTAGCGGAACCTACGAGCAGTACTTC.

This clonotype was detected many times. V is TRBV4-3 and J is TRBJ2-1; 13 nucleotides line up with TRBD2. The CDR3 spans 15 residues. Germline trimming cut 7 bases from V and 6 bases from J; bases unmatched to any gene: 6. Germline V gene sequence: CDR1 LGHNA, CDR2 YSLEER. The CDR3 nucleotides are TGCGCCAGCACTGCCGGGACTAGCGGGACCAATGAGCAGTTCTTC. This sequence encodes CASTAGTSGTNEQFF.

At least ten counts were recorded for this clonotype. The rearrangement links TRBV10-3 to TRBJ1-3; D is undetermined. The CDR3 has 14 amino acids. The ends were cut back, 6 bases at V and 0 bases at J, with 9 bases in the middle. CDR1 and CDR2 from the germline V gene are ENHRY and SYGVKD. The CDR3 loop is CAISRGSSGNTIYF. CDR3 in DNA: TGTGCCATCAGCCGTGGTAGCTCTGGAAACACCATATATTTT.

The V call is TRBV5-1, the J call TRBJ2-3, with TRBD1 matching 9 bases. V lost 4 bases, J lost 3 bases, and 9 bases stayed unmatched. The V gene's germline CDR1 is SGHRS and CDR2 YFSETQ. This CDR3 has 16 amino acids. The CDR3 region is CASSPPTGGKTDTQYF. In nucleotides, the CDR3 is TGCGCCAGCAGCCCTCCGACAGGGGGAAAGACAGATACGCAGTATTTT.

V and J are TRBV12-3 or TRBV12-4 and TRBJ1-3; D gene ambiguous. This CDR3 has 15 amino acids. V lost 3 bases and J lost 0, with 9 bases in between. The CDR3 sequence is CASSFRDFSGNTIYF. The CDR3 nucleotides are TGTGCCAGCAGTTTTCGGGATTTCTCTGGAAACACCATATATTTT.

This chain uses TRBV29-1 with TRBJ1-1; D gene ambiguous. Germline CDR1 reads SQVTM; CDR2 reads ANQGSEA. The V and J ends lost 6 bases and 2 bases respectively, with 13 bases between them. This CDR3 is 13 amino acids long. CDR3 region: CSVALTVNTEAFF. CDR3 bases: TGCAGCGTCGCTCTGACTGTAAACACTGAAGCTTTCTTT.

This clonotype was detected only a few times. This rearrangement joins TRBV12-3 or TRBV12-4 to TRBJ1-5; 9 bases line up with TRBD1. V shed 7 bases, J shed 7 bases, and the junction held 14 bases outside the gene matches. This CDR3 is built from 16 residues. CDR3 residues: CASTKRTGAGSQPQHF. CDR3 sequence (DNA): TGTGCCAGCACCAAAAGGACAGGGGCGGGCTCCCAGCCCCAGCATTTT.

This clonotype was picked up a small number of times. CDR3 region: CASSQARVGYTF. CDR3 sequence (DNA): TGTGCCAGCAGCCAAGCTAGGGTTGGCTACACCTTC. The rearrangement uses TRBV4-2 and TRBJ1-2, with unresolved D. The germline V gene encodes CDR1 LGHNA and CDR2 YNFKEQ. The CDR3 length is 12 residues. Between the trimmed V and J ends, which lost 1 base and 7 bases, there was a span of 7 bases.

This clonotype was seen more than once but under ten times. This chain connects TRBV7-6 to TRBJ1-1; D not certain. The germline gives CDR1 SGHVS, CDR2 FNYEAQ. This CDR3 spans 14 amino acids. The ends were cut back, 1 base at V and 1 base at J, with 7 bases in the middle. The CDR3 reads CASSLGATNTEAFF. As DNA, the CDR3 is TGTGCCAGCAGCTTAGGTGCCACGAACACTGAAGCTTTCTTT.

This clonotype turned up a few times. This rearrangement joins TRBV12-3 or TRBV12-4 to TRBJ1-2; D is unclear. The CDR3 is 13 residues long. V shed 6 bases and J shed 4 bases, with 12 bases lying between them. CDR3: CASSPEPLYGYTF. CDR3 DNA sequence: TGTGCCAGCAGCCCTGAACCCCTCTATGGCTACACCTTC.

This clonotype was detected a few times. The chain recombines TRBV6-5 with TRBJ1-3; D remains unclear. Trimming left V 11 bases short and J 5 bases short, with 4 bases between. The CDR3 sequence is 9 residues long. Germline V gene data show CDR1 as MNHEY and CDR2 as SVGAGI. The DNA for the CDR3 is TGTGCCGGACGAAACACCATATATTTT. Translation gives CAGRNTIYF.

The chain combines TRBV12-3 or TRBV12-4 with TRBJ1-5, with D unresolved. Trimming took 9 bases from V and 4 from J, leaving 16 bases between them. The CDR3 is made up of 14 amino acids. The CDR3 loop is CASSGGVSNQPQHF. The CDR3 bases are TGTGCCAGTTCGGGCGGGGTGAGTAATCAGCCCCAGCATTTT.

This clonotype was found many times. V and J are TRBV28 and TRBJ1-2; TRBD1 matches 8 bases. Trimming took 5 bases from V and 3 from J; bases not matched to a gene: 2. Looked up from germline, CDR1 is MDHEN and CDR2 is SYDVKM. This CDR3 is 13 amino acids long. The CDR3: CASSVTGDYGYTF. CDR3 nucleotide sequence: TGTGCCAGCAGTGTGACAGGGGACTATGGCTACACCTTC.

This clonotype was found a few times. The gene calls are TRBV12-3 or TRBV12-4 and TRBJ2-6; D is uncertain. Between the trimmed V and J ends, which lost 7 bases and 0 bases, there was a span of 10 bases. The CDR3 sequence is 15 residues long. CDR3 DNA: TGTGCCAGCAACAGTCACCTCTCTGGGGCCAACGTCCTGACTTTC. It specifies CASNSHLSGANVLTF.

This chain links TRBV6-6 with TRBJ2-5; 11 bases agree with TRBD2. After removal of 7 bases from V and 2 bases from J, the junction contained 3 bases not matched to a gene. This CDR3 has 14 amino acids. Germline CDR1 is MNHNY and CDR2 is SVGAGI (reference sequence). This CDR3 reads CASNRLAGQETQYF. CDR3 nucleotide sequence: TGTGCCAGCAATCGACTAGCGGGGCAAGAGACCCAGTACTTC.

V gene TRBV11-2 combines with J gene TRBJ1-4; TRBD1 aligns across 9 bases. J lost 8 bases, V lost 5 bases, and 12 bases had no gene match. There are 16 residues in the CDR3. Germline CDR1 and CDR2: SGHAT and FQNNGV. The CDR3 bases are TGTGCCAGCAGCCTCGGACAGGGGATGATTCGGGAAAAACTGTTTTTT. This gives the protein CASSLGQGMIREKLFF.

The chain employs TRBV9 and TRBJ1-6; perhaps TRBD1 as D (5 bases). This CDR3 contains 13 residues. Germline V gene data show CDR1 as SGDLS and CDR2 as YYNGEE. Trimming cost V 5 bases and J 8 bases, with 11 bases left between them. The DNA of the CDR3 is TGTGCCAGCAGAACACAGGACGATTCACCCCTCCACTTT. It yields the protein CASRTQDDSPLHF.

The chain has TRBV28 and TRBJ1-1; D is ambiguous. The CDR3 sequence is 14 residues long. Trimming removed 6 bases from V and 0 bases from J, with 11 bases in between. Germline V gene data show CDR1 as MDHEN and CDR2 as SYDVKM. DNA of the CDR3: TGTGCCAGCAGCGGCTTTAAGATGAACACTGAAGCTTTCTTT. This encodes CASSGFKMNTEAFF.

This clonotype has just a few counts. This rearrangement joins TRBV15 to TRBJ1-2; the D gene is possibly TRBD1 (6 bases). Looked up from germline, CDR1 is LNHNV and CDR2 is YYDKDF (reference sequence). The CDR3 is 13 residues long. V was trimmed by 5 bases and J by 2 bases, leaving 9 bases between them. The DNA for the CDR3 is TGTGCCACCAGCTGGGGGCTGAACTATGGCTACACCTTC. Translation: CATSWGLNYGYTF.

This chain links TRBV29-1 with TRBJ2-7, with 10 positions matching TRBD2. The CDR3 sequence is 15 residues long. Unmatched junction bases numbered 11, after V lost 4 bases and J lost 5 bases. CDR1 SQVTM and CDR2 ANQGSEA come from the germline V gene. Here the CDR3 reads CSVARRLAGDNEQYF. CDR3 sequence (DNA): TGCAGCGTTGCAAGACGGCTAGCGGGAGATAACGAGCAGTACTTC.

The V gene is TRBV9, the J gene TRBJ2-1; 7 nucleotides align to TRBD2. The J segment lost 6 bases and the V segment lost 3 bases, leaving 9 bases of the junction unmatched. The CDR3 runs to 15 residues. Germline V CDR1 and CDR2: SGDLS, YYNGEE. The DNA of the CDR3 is TGTGCCAGCAGCGGCGCCGACTGGGGGGGCAATGAGCAGTTCTTC. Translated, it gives CASSGADWGGNEQFF.

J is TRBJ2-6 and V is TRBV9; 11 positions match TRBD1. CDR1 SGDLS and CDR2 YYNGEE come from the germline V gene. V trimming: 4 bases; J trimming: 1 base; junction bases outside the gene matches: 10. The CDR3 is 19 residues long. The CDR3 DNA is TGTGCCAGCAGCCCCCACCTCCGGGACAGGGGGTCTGGGGCCAACGTCCTGACTTTC. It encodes CASSPHLRDRGSGANVLTF.

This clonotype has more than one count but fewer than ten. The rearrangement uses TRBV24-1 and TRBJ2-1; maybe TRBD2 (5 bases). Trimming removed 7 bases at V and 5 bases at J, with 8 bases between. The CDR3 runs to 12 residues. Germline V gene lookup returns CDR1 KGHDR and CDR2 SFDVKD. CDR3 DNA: TGTGCCACCAGCGGGATAAACAATGAGCAGTTCTTC. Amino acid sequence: CATSGINNEQFF.

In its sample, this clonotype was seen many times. CDR3 DNA sequence: TGTGCCAGCTCACCGGGACAGAGGAGGCATTATGGCTACACCTTC. It yields the protein CASSPGQRRHYGYTF. The rearrangement links TRBV18 to TRBJ1-2; 7 bases agree with TRBD1. CDR3 length: 15 residues. The V segment lost 3 bases and the J segment 5 bases; nucleotides outside the gene matches: 9. Germline loops: CDR1 KGHSH, CDR2 LQKENI.

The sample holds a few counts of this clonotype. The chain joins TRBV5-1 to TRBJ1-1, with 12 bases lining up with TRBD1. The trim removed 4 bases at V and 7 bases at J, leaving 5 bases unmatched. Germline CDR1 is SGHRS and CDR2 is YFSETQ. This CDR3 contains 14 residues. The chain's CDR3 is CASSAGQGAVEAFF. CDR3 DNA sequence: TGCGCCAGCAGCGCGGGACAGGGGGCGGTTGAAGCTTTCTTT. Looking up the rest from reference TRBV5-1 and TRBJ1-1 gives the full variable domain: KAGVTQTPRYLIKTRGQQVTLSCSPISGHRSVSWYQQTPGQGLQFLFEYFSETQRNKGNFPGRFSGRQFSNSRSEMNVSTLELGDSALYLCASSAGQGAVEAFFGQGTRLTVV.